Listed below are T cell receptor beta chains from one sample, sequenced in a study of spatial heterogeneity in lung cancer. TCRdb passed the 5' RACE reads through MiXCR, listing each CDR3 protein once. Of tens of thousands of distinct CDR3 sequences listed, roughly 7.4% were seen once; the top ten hold 35%. The sample consisted of PBMCs, taken at follow-up. The origin of the receptors is a female donor with early-stage non-small cell lung cancer. Each CDR3 is given with its conserved first and last residue. A D gene is named only where the DNA matches it firmly. Some rows have no size entry. The others give once, few or many, or a class for an expanded clone.

>TRBV3-1|.|many|TRBJ1-3
TGTGCCAGCAGCCAACCTCGGGCTGGGAACACCATATATTTT
CASSQPRAGNTIYF
>TRBV5-1|TRBD2|many|TRBJ2-1
TGCGCCAGCAGCGGCAGCCTAGCGGCATACAATGAGCAGTTCTTC
CASSGSLAAYNEQFF
>TRBV7-9|TRBD1|few|TRBJ1-1
TGTGCCAGCATCCAAATTTACAGGGGATCAGAAGCTTTCTTT
CASIQIYRGSEAFF
>TRBV7-9|.|.|TRBJ2-3
TGTGCCAGCAGCTTAGCGGGATGGCGTACGCAGTATTTT
CASSLAGWRTQYF
>TRBV6-2/TRBV6-3|.|.|TRBJ1-3
TGTGCCAGCAGTCGACAGTTCTACTCTGGAAACACCATATATTTT
CASSRQFYSGNTIYF
>TRBV10-3|.|many|TRBJ2-3
TGTGCCACGGGCGGAGGTACAGATACGCAGTATTTT
CATGGGTDTQYF
>TRBV11-2|.|.|TRBJ1-1
TGTGCCAGCAGCTTATTGGGGTATCCCTACACTGAAGCTTTCTTT
CASSLLGYPYTEAFF
>TRBV30|.|.|TRBJ1-2
TGTGCCTGGAGCGGCGGGGCTGACTATGGCTACACCTTC
CAWSGGADYGYTF
>TRBV4-1|TRBD2|many|TRBJ2-1
TGCGCCAGCAGCCAAGGCCGGACTAGCGGGGGGGCCGGGAATGAGCAGTTCTTC
CASSQGRTSGGAGNEQFF
>TRBV11-2|.|many|TRBJ2-3
TGTGCCAGCAGCTCCGGAGGGGCTTCGGGCCCAGATACGCAGTATTTT
CASSSGGASGPDTQYF
>TRBV7-8|.|many|TRBJ1-4
TGTGCCAGCAGCCTGGGCCCTGGGAACGTCGAAAAACTGTTTTTT
CASSLGPGNVEKLFF
>TRBV4-1|TRBD2|many|TRBJ2-3
TGCGCCAGCAGTCGCGGGGCTAGCGGGGATTTCGCAGATACGCAGTATTTT
CASSRGASGDFADTQYF
>TRBV9|.|.|TRBJ2-7
TGTGCCAGCAGCGTAGGCGCCAGCTCCTACGAGCAGTACTTC
CASSVGASSYEQYF
>TRBV28|.|many|TRBJ2-7
TGTGCCAGCAGTTCTCCAGGGCCTGCCTACGAGCAGTACTTC
CASSSPGPAYEQYF
>TRBV2|.|.|TRBJ2-7
TGTGCCAGCAGTGTTTTGGGGGGGGACAGACAGTTTCCCTACGAGCAGTACTTC
CASSVLGGDRQFPYEQYF
>TRBV5-1|.|few|TRBJ2-2
TGCGCCAGCAGCTTGTGGACGAACACCGGGGAGCTGTTTTTT
CASSLWTNTGELFF
>TRBV12-3/TRBV12-4|TRBD1|many|TRBJ1-2
TGTGCCAGCAGTTCAGACAGGGGGCTTGACTATGGCTACACCTTC
CASSSDRGLDYGYTF
>TRBV7-9|TRBD1|.|TRBJ2-7
TGTGTCAGCAGCACGGGGACAGACCGGCGGCAGTACTTC
CVSSTGTDRRQYF
>TRBV20-1|.|many|TRBJ2-7
TGCAGTGCTCCTGCCTCCTACGAGCAGTACTTC
CSAPASYEQYF
>TRBV20-1|TRBD2|many|TRBJ2-5
TGCAGTGCTAGAGAGGGAAGCGGGGGACTTCAAGAGACCCAGTACTTC
CSAREGSGGLQETQYF